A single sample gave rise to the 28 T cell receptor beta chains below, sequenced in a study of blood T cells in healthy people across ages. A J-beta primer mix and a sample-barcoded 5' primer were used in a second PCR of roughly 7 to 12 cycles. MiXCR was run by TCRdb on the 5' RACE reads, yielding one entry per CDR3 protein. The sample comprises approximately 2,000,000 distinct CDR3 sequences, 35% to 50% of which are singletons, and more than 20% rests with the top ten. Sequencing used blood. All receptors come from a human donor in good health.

CDR3 in amino acids: CSAKTSGGNEQFF. The CDR3, as DNA: TGCAGTGCTAAAACTAGCGGGGGCAATGAGCAGTTCTTC. This chain connects TRBV20-1 to TRBJ2-1; TRBD2 agrees at 11 bases. V lost 4 bases and J lost 6; bases outside the gene matches: 2. This CDR3 is 13 amino acids long. Germline V lookup: CDR1 DFQATT, CDR2 SNEGSKA (reference sequence).

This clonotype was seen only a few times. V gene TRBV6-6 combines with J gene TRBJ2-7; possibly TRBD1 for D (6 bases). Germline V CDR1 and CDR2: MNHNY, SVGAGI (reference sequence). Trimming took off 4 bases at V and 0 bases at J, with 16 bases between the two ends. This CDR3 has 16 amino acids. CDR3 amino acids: CASSSLGQGFSYEQYF. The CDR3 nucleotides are TGTGCCAGCAGTTCACTAGGGCAGGGGTTCTCCTACGAGCAGTACTTC.

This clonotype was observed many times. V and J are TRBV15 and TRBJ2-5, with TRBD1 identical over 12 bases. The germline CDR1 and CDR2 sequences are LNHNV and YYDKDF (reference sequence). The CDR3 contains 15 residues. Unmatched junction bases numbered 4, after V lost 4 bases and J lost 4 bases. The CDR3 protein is CATSNGTGGAETQYF. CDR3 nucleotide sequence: TGTGCCACCAGCAACGGGACAGGGGGCGCAGAGACCCAGTACTTC.

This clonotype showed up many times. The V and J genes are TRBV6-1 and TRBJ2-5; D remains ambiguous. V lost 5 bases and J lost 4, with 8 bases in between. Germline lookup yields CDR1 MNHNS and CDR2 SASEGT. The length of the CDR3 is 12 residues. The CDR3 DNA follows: TGTGCCAGCAGTCAGATCGGAGAGACCCAGTACTTC. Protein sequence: CASSQIGETQYF.

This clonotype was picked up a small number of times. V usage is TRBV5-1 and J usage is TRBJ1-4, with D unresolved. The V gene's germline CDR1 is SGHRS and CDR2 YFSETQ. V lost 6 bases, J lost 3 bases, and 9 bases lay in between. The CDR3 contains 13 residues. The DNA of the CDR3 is TGCGCCAGCAAGGAGGTCCCTAATGAAAAACTGTTTTTT. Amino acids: CASKEVPNEKLFF.

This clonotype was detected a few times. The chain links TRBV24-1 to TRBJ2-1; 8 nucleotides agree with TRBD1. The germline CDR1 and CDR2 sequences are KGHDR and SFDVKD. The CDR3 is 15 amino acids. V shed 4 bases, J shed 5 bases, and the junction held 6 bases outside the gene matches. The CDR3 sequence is CATSEQTGANNEQFF. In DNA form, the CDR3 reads TGTGCCACCAGTGAGCAGACAGGGGCCAACAATGAGCAGTTCTTC.

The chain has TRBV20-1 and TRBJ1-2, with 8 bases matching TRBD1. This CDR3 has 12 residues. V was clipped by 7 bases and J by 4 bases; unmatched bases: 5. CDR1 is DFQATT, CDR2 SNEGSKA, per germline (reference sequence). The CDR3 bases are TGCAGTGTCCCGGACAGGGCCTATGGCTACACCTTC. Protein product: CSVPDRAYGYTF.

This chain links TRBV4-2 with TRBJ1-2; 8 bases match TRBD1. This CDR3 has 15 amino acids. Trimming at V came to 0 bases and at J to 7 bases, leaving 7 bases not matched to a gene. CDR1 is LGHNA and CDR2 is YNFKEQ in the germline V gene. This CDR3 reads CASSQDSPDRGGYTF. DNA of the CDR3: TGTGCCAGCAGCCAAGATTCCCCCGACAGGGGTGGCTACACCTTC.

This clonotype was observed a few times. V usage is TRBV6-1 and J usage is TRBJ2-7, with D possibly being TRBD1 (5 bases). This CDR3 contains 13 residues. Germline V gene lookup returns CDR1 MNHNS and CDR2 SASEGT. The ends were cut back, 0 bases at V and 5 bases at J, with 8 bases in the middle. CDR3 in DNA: TGTGCCAGCAGTGAAGCGTCAGGGCACGAGCAGTACTTC. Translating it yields CASSEASGHEQYF.

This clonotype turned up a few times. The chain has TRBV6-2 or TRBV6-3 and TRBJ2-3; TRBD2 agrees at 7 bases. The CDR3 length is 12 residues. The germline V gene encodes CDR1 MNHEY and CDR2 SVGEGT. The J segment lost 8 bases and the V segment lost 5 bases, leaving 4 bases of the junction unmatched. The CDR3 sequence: CASSRLAGTQYF. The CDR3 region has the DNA TGTGCCAGCAGTCGACTAGCCGGTACGCAGTATTTT.

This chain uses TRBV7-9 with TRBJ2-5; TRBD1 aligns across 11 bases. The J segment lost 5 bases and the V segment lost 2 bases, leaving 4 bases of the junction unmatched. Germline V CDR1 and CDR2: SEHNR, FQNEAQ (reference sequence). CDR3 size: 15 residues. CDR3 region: CASSLTDRGHETQYF. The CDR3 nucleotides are TGTGCCAGCAGCTTAACGGACAGGGGGCATGAGACCCAGTACTTC.

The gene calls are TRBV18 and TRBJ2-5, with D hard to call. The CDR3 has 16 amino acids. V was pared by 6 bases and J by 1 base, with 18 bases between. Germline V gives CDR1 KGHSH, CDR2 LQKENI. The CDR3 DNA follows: TGTGCCAGCTCCCCCGGACCAGACTGGGGCCAAGAGACCCAGTACTTC. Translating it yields CASSPGPDWGQETQYF.

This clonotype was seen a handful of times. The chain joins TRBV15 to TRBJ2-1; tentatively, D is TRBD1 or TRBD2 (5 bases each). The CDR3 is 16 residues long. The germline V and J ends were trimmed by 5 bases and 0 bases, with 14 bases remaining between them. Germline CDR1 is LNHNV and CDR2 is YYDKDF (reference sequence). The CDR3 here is CATSGLGTRSYNEQFF. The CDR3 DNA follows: TGTGCCACCAGCGGGCTCGGGACCCGCTCCTACAATGAGCAGTTCTTC. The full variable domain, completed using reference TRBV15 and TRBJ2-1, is DAMVIQNPRYQVTQFGKPVTLSCSQTLNHNVMYWYQQKSSQAPKLLFHYYDKDFNNEADTPDNFQSRRPNTSFCFLDIRSPGLGDTAMYLCATSGLGTRSYNEQFFGPGTRLTVL.

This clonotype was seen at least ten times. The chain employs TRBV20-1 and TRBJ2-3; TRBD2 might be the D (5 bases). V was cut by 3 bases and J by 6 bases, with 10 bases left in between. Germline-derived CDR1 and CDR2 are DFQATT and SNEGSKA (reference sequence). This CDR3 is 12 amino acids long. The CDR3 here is CSASGKYDTQYF. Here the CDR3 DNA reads TGCAGTGCTAGCGGGAAGTACGATACGCAGTATTTT.

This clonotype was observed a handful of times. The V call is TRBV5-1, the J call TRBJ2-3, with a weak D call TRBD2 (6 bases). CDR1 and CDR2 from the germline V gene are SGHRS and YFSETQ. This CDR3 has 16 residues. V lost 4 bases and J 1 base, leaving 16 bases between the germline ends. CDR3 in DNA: TGCGCCAGCAGCCTGGGAAGGCCGGGGGGCACAGATACGCAGTATTTT. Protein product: CASSLGRPGGTDTQYF.

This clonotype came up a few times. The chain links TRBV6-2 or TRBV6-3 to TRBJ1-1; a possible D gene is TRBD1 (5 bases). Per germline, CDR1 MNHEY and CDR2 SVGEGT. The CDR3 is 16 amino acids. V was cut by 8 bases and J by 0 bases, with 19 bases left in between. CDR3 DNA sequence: TGTGCCAGCCACGCCCACGGGGCCGACTTGAACACTGAAGCTTTCTTT. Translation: CASHAHGADLNTEAFF.

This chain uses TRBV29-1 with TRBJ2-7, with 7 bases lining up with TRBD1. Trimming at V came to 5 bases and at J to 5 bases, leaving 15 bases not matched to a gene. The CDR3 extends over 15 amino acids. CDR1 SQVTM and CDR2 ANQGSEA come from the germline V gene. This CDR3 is CSVISWRQGTNEQYF. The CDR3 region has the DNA TGCAGCGTTATAAGCTGGAGACAGGGTACCAACGAGCAGTACTTC.

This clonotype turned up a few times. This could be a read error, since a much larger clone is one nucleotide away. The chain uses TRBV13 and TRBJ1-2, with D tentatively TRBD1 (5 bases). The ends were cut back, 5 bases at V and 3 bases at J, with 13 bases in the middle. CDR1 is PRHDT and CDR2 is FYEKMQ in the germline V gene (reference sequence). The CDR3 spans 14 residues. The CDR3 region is CASSLRGMDYGYTF. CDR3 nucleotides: TGTGCCAGCAGCCTACGGGGGATGGACTATGGCTACACCTTC.

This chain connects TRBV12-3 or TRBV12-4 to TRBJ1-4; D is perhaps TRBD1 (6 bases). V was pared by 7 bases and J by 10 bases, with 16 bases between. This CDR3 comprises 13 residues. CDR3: CASTIAGDGKLFF. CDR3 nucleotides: TGTGCCAGCACTATTGCAGGGGATGGAAAACTGTTTTTT.

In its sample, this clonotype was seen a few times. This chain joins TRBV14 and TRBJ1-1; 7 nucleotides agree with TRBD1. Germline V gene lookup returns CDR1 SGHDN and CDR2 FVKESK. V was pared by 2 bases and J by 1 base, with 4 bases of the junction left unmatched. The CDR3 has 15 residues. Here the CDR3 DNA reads TGTGCCAGCAGCCAAACCGGGACAGCGAACACTGAAGCTTTCTTT. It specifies CASSQTGTANTEAFF.

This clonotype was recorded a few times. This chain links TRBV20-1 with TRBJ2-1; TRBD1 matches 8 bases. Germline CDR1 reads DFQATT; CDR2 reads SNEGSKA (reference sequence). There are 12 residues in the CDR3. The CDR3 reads CRVDRAAHEQFF. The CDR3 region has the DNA TGCAGAGTGGACAGGGCCGCGCATGAGCAGTTCTTC.

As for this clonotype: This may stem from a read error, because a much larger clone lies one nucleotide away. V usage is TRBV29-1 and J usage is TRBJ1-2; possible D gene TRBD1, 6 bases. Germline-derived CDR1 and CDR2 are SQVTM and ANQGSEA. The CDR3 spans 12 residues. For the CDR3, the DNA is TGCGGCGTTGTCGCAGGGGTGGATGGCTACACCTTC. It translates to CGVVAGVDGYTF.

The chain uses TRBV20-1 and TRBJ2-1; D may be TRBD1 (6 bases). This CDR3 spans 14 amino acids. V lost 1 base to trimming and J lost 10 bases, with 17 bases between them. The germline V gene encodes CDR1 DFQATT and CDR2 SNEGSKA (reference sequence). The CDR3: CSARGGLASDEQFF. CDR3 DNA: TGCAGTGCTAGAGGGGGGCTAGCTTCCGACGAGCAGTTCTTC.

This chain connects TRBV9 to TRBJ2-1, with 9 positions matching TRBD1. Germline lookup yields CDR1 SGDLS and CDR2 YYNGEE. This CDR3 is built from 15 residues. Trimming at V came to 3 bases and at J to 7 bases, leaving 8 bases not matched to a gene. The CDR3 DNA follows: TGTGCCAGCAGCGCCCCTTCGGGACAGGGTAATGAGCAGTTCTTC. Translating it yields CASSAPSGQGNEQFF.

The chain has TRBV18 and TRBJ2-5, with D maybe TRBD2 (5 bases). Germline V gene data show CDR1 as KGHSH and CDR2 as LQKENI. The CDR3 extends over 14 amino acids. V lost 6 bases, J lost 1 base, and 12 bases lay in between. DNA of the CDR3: TGTGCCAGCTCCCAAAGTGGACTCCAAGAGACCCAGTACTTC. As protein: CASSQSGLQETQYF.

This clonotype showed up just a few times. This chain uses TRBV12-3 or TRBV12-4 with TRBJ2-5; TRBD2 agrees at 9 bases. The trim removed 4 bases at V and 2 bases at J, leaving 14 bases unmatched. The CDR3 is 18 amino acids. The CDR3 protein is CASSSPGRSGRPQETQYF. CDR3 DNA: TGTGCCAGCAGTTCCCCCGGGAGAAGCGGGAGGCCACAAGAGACCCAGTACTTC.

This CDR3 reads CASSHEGRGFEQYF. The CDR3 DNA follows: TGTGCCAGCAGCCACGAGGGACGGGGATTCGAGCAGTACTTC. V is TRBV3-1 and J is TRBJ2-7; D tentatively fits TRBD1 or TRBD2 (5 bases each). Germline lookup yields CDR1 LGHDT and CDR2 YNNKEL (reference sequence). The CDR3 loop spans 14 amino acids. Deletions cut 3 bases from V and 6 bases from J, with 15 bases between.

CDR3 sequence: CASSPVPGGRNEQFF. CDR3 sequence (DNA): TGTGCCAGCAGTCCCGTGCCGGGGGGGCGGAATGAGCAGTTCTTC. The rearrangement uses TRBV27 and TRBJ2-1, with 8 bases that match TRBD2. The germline gives CDR1 MNHEY, CDR2 SMNVEV (reference sequence). This CDR3 spans 15 amino acids. Trimming removed 5 bases from V and 7 bases from J; junction bases left unmatched: 10.